Listed below are T cell receptor beta chains from one sample, sequenced in a study of blood T cells in healthy people across ages. Via MiXCR, TCRdb re-called the 5' RACE reads, giving one row per CDR3 protein. The data contain 1.5 million to 2 million distinct CDR3 sequences, about 39% of them seen just once; the ten biggest clones take up 20% to 25%. Source material: blood. All receptors derive from a human donor in good health. Each CDR3 is given with its conserved first and last residue. The D gene is left open where the match is weak. Only part of the rows carry a size: once, few, many, or a class if the clone is expanded.

d_gene: -; abundance: once; j_gene: TRBJ1-4; v_gene: TRBV4-3; CDR3aa: CASSQEQGLNEKLFF; CDR3nt: TGCGCCAGCAGCCAGGAACAGGGCCTAAATGAAAAACTGTTTTTT
d_gene: -; abundance: few; j_gene: TRBJ1-5; v_gene: TRBV4-3; CDR3aa: CASSQDSFGNQPQHF; CDR3nt: TGCGCCAGCAGCCAAGATAGTTTTGGGAATCAGCCCCAGCATTTT
d_gene: -; abundance: few; j_gene: TRBJ2-2; v_gene: TRBV7-2; CDR3aa: CASSFFHTGELFF; CDR3nt: TGTGCCAGCAGCTTTTTCCACACCGGGGAGCTGTTTTTT
d_gene: -; abundance: -; j_gene: TRBJ1-2; v_gene: TRBV20-1; CDR3aa: CSAPRQNYGYTF; CDR3nt: TGCAGTGCCCCCAGACAGAACTATGGCTACACCTTC
d_gene: -; abundance: -; j_gene: TRBJ2-3; v_gene: TRBV10-3; CDR3aa: CAISESSQENTQYF; CDR3nt: TGTGCCATCAGTGAGTCATCACAGGAAAATACGCAGTATTTT
d_gene: -; abundance: -; j_gene: TRBJ2-2; v_gene: TRBV5-1; CDR3aa: CASSPQPGANTGELFF; CDR3nt: TGCGCCAGCAGCCCGCAGCCGGGGGCGAACACCGGGGAGCTGTTTTTT
d_gene: -; abundance: -; j_gene: TRBJ2-1; v_gene: TRBV14; CDR3aa: CASSHLGRSSHNEQFF; CDR3nt: TGTGCCAGCAGCCATTTGGGGAGGAGCTCCCACAATGAGCAGTTCTTC
d_gene: -; abundance: many; j_gene: TRBJ1-6; v_gene: TRBV20-1; CDR3aa: CSAMTVSPYNSPLHF; CDR3nt: TGCAGTGCGATGACAGTTTCCCCCTATAATTCACCCCTCCACTTT
d_gene: -; abundance: -; j_gene: TRBJ2-3; v_gene: TRBV5-1; CDR3aa: CATAGGLAVTDTQYF; CDR3nt: TGCGCCACCGCGGGTGGGCTAGCAGTGACAGATACGCAGTATTTT
d_gene: -; abundance: once; j_gene: TRBJ1-4; v_gene: TRBV11-3; CDR3aa: CASSLSRGLANEKLFF; CDR3nt: TGTGCCAGCAGCCTTTCACGGGGACTGGCTAATGAAAAACTGTTTTTT
d_gene: -; abundance: -; j_gene: TRBJ1-5; v_gene: TRBV28; CDR3aa: CASSPIGGSLNQPQHF; CDR3nt: TGTGCCAGCAGCCCAATCGGAGGTAGCCTCAATCAGCCCCAGCATTTT
d_gene: TRBD2; abundance: -; j_gene: TRBJ2-1; v_gene: TRBV6-1; CDR3aa: CASSEALGGGYNEQFF; CDR3nt: TGTGCTAGCAGTGAGGCGCTGGGGGGGGGATACAATGAGCAGTTCTTC
d_gene: TRBD1; abundance: few; j_gene: TRBJ1-2; v_gene: TRBV12-3/TRBV12-4; CDR3aa: CASTLDRIYGYTF; CDR3nt: TGTGCCAGCACCCTGGACAGGATCTATGGCTACACCTTC
d_gene: TRBD2; abundance: -; j_gene: TRBJ2-1; v_gene: TRBV4-1; CDR3aa: CASSQDAGGSYNEQFF; CDR3nt: TGCGCCAGCAGCCAAGATGCGGGGGGGTCCTACAATGAGCAGTTCTTC
d_gene: -; abundance: -; j_gene: TRBJ1-2; v_gene: TRBV29-1; CDR3aa: CSVIDGYTF; CDR3nt: TGCAGCGTCATAGATGGCTACACCTTC
d_gene: -; abundance: once; j_gene: TRBJ1-2; v_gene: TRBV12-3/TRBV12-4; CDR3aa: CASSKERRPSGYTF; CDR3nt: TGTGCCAGCAGTAAAGAGAGGAGACCGAGTGGCTACACCTTC
d_gene: TRBD1; abundance: -; j_gene: TRBJ2-7; v_gene: TRBV29-1; CDR3aa: CSVTIGQGAGEQYF; CDR3nt: TGCAGCGTTACAATCGGGCAGGGGGCTGGCGAGCAGTACTTC
d_gene: -; abundance: many; j_gene: TRBJ1-2; v_gene: TRBV7-9; CDR3aa: CASSLEDHGYTF; CDR3nt: TGTGCCAGCAGCTTAGAGGATCATGGCTACACCTTC
d_gene: -; abundance: -; j_gene: TRBJ2-1; v_gene: TRBV2; CDR3aa: CASSEAWAGVLNEQFF; CDR3nt: TGTGCCAGCAGTGAAGCGTGGGCAGGGGTTCTAAATGAGCAGTTCTTC
d_gene: -; abundance: few; j_gene: TRBJ2-5; v_gene: TRBV5-1; CDR3aa: CASSRTDGETQYF; CDR3nt: TGCGCCAGCAGCCGGACGGACGGAGAGACCCAGTACTTC
d_gene: -; abundance: -; j_gene: TRBJ2-1; v_gene: TRBV5-4; CDR3aa: CAGEGVTEQFF; CDR3nt: TGTGCCGGCGAGGGGGTCACTGAGCAGTTCTTC
d_gene: -; abundance: -; j_gene: TRBJ2-7; v_gene: TRBV9; CDR3aa: CASNVVGVTSANEQYF; CDR3nt: TGTGCCAGCAACGTAGTTGGAGTAACTTCGGCCAACGAGCAGTACTTC
d_gene: -; abundance: few; j_gene: TRBJ1-2; v_gene: TRBV5-1; CDR3aa: CASSLLQGHYGYTF; CDR3nt: TGCGCCAGCAGCTTACTCCAGGGACACTATGGCTACACCTTC
d_gene: -; abundance: -; j_gene: TRBJ2-1; v_gene: TRBV7-8; CDR3aa: CACTLGLHNEQFF; CDR3nt: TGTGCCTGCACCCTCGGACTTCACAATGAGCAGTTCTTC
d_gene: -; abundance: -; j_gene: TRBJ1-1; v_gene: TRBV12-3/TRBV12-4; CDR3aa: CASSLLGLTEVFF; CDR3nt: TGTGCCAGCAGTTTACTGGGTCTCACTGAAGTTTTCTTT
d_gene: -; abundance: -; j_gene: TRBJ1-1; v_gene: TRBV5-1; CDR3aa: CASSADHANTEAFF; CDR3nt: TGCGCCAGCAGCGCGGACCATGCGAACACTGAAGCTTTCTTT
d_gene: -; abundance: -; j_gene: TRBJ1-5; v_gene: TRBV7-8; CDR3aa: CASSLGTHYQPQHF; CDR3nt: TGTGCCAGCAGCCTTGGGACACATTATCAGCCCCAGCATTTT
d_gene: -; abundance: -; j_gene: TRBJ1-1; v_gene: TRBV5-1; CDR3aa: CASSLVASGTEAFF; CDR3nt: TGCGCCAGCAGCTTGGTTGCGTCGGGGACTGAAGCTTTCTTT
d_gene: -; abundance: few; j_gene: TRBJ2-7; v_gene: TRBV5-4; CDR3aa: CASSQINLGQVYEQYF; CDR3nt: TGTGCCAGCAGCCAAATAAATTTAGGGCAAGTCTACGAGCAGTACTTC
d_gene: TRBD1; abundance: -; j_gene: TRBJ1-2; v_gene: TRBV20-1; CDR3aa: CSALQGSDGYTF; CDR3nt: TGCAGTGCCCTACAGGGGTCGGATGGCTACACCTTC
d_gene: TRBD2; abundance: few; j_gene: TRBJ2-5; v_gene: TRBV5-1; CDR3aa: CASSLPLAGSQETQYF; CDR3nt: TGCGCCAGCAGCCTACCCTTAGCGGGGAGCCAAGAGACCCAGTACTTC
d_gene: -; abundance: -; j_gene: TRBJ2-5; v_gene: TRBV5-1; CDR3aa: CASSLEGRAETQYF; CDR3nt: TGTGCCAGCAGCTTGGAAGGCAGGGCAGAGACCCAGTACTTC
d_gene: TRBD1; abundance: -; j_gene: TRBJ2-5; v_gene: TRBV7-9; CDR3aa: CASSSETGGWETQYF; CDR3nt: TGTGCCAGCAGCTCCGAAACAGGGGGCTGGGAGACCCAGTACTTC
d_gene: TRBD1; abundance: few; j_gene: TRBJ2-7; v_gene: TRBV5-1; CDR3aa: CASSAGGASYEQYF; CDR3nt: TGCGCCAGCAGTGCAGGGGGCGCCTCCTACGAGCAGTACTTC
d_gene: TRBD1; abundance: -; j_gene: TRBJ1-2; v_gene: TRBV6-2/TRBV6-3; CDR3aa: CASIKRQGALSGYTF; CDR3nt: TGTGCCAGCATCAAACGACAGGGGGCATTGAGTGGCTACACCTTC
d_gene: -; abundance: -; j_gene: TRBJ1-1; v_gene: TRBV10-3; CDR3aa: CAISVDPIWGDEAFF; CDR3nt: TGTGCCATCAGTGTCGACCCAATATGGGGGGATGAAGCTTTCTTT
d_gene: -; abundance: -; j_gene: TRBJ1-2; v_gene: TRBV5-1; CDR3aa: CASSLGRRDSGYTF; CDR3nt: TGCGCCAGCAGCTTGGGGAGGAGGGACTCTGGCTACACCTTC
d_gene: -; abundance: -; j_gene: TRBJ2-6; v_gene: TRBV28; CDR3aa: CASWDTASGANVLTF; CDR3nt: TGTGCCAGCTGGGATACAGCCTCTGGGGCCAACGTCCTGACTTTC
d_gene: -; abundance: few; j_gene: TRBJ1-4; v_gene: TRBV12-3/TRBV12-4; CDR3aa: CASSGAANEKLFF; CDR3nt: TGTGCCAGCAGTGGAGCCGCTAATGAAAAACTGTTTTTT
d_gene: -; abundance: few; j_gene: TRBJ2-3; v_gene: TRBV24-1; CDR3aa: CATSEAGQTTDTQYF; CDR3nt: TGTGCCACCAGTGAGGCGGGACAGACCACAGATACGCAGTATTTT
d_gene: -; abundance: many; j_gene: TRBJ1-1; v_gene: TRBV12-3/TRBV12-4; CDR3aa: CASSLRQLNTEAFF; CDR3nt: TGTGCCAGCAGTTTACGACAGCTGAACACTGAAGCTTTCTTT
d_gene: -; abundance: few; j_gene: TRBJ1-2; v_gene: TRBV4-2; CDR3aa: CASSQEGAEVSLDYGYTF; CDR3nt: TGTGCCAGCAGCCAAGAGGGCGCCGAGGTGTCCCTTGACTATGGCTACACCTTC
d_gene: -; abundance: -; j_gene: TRBJ2-7; v_gene: TRBV2; CDR3aa: CASKGTYSYEQYF; CDR3nt: TGTGCCAGCAAGGGGACCTACTCCTACGAGCAGTACTTC
d_gene: -; abundance: few; j_gene: TRBJ2-1; v_gene: TRBV4-3; CDR3aa: CASSQEGSRLSYNEQFF; CDR3nt: TGCGCCAGCAGCCAAGAGGGTAGCCGGTTATCCTACAATGAGCAGTTCTTC
d_gene: -; abundance: -; j_gene: TRBJ1-5; v_gene: TRBV29-1; CDR3aa: CSANAGVGQPQHF; CDR3nt: TGCAGCGCCAACGCGGGGGTAGGTCAGCCCCAGCATTTT
d_gene: -; abundance: few; j_gene: TRBJ2-7; v_gene: TRBV7-2; CDR3aa: CASSLVGFHEQYF; CDR3nt: TGTGCCAGCAGCTTAGTAGGTTTCCACGAGCAGTACTTC
d_gene: -; abundance: -; j_gene: TRBJ2-5; v_gene: TRBV29-1; CDR3aa: CSVYLFREGETQYF; CDR3nt: TGCAGCGTCTACCTATTCAGGGAAGGCGAGACCCAGTACTTC
d_gene: -; abundance: once; j_gene: TRBJ2-1; v_gene: TRBV12-3/TRBV12-4; CDR3aa: CALHHKTPTWSSYNEQFF; CDR3nt: TGTGCCCTGCATCATAAAACTCCGACTTGGAGCTCCTACAATGAGCAGTTCTTC
d_gene: -; abundance: -; j_gene: TRBJ1-2; v_gene: TRBV5-1; CDR3aa: CASSSNLRGANYGYTF; CDR3nt: TGCGCCAGCAGCTCCAACCTCAGGGGCGCTAACTATGGCTACACCTTC
d_gene: TRBD1; abundance: few; j_gene: TRBJ2-1; v_gene: TRBV6-2/TRBV6-3; CDR3aa: CASSWDRGRNEQFF; CDR3nt: TGTGCCAGCAGTTGGGACAGGGGCCGGAATGAGCAGTTCTTC
d_gene: TRBD2; abundance: -; j_gene: TRBJ2-5; v_gene: TRBV12-3/TRBV12-4; CDR3aa: CASSFKGLAEETQYF; CDR3nt: TGTGCCAGCAGTTTCAAGGGACTAGCGGAAGAGACCCAGTACTTC
d_gene: -; abundance: -; j_gene: TRBJ1-1; v_gene: TRBV20-1; CDR3aa: CSARYTINTEAFF; CDR3nt: TGCAGTGCTAGATACACCATAAACACTGAAGCTTTCTTT
d_gene: TRBD2; abundance: -; j_gene: TRBJ2-7; v_gene: TRBV7-6; CDR3aa: CASSSTSGRGQYF; CDR3nt: TGTGCCAGCAGCTCTACGAGCGGGAGGGGGCAGTACTTC
d_gene: TRBD2; abundance: -; j_gene: TRBJ2-3; v_gene: TRBV29-1; CDR3aa: CSVDTLAGGWGGTDTQYF; CDR3nt: TGCAGCGTTGATACACTAGCGGGCGGATGGGGAGGCACAGATACGCAGTATTTT